The next 29 T cell receptor beta chains were all read from a single sample in a study of blood T cell repertoires in COVID-19. Assay used: immunoSEQ multiplex PCR; TCRdb lists only in-frame clones, some missing. The data hold 350,000 to 550,000 clones, with 70% to 90% observed a single time. The specimen was PBMCs or T cells enriched from blood (not recorded which). Receptor source: a woman younger than 30 with acute COVID-19.

This clone was found once. The chain couples TRBV19 to TRBJ1-5, with 9 bases fitting TRBD1. This CDR3 has 16 amino acids. Germline CDR1 LNHDA, CDR2 SQIVND (reference sequence). Trimming at V came to 5 bases and at J to 1 base, leaving 6 bases not matched to a gene. Here the CDR3 reads CASSPYGTGSNQPQHF. In DNA form, the CDR3 reads TGTGCCAGTAGTCCGTACGGGACAGGGAGCAATCAGCCCCAGCATTTT.

The chain is built from TRBV12-3 or TRBV12-4 and TRBJ2-7; D is possibly TRBD1 (6 bases). The CDR3 length is 12 residues. V lost 6 bases and J lost 6, with 12 bases in between. The CDR3 loop is CASSLRGSEQYF. Here the CDR3 DNA reads TGTGCCAGCAGCCTAAGGGGGTCCGAGCAGTACTTC.

V gene TRBV7-9 combines with J gene TRBJ1-4, with D possibly being TRBD1 (5 bases). Looked up from germline, CDR1 is SEHNR and CDR2 is FQNEAQ (reference sequence). The CDR3 sequence is 14 residues long. The ends were cut back, 3 bases at V and 7 bases at J, with 12 bases in the middle. The CDR3 loop is CASSFQQGSEKLFF. The CDR3 DNA sequence: TGTGCCAGCAGCTTTCAGCAGGGCTCTGAAAAACTGTTTTTT.

This clone was seen once. This sequence joins TRBV4-1 and TRBJ1-1; a weak D match, TRBD1 (6 bases). CDR1 is MGHRA, CDR2 YSYEKL, per germline. The CDR3 runs 16 residues. V was cut by 0 bases and J by 1 base, with 12 bases left in between. CDR3 sequence: CASSQEAGRGNTEAFF. In DNA form, the CDR3 reads TGCGCCAGCAGCCAAGAGGCCGGCAGGGGGAACACTGAAGCTTTCTTT.

The gene calls are TRBV5-1 and TRBJ2-3, with TRBD1 as a possible D gene (5 bases). Between the trimmed V and J ends, which lost 4 bases and 0 bases, there was a span of 12 bases. The germline V gene encodes CDR1 SGHRS and CDR2 YFSETQ. The CDR3 totals 15 residues. The CDR3, as DNA: TGCGCCAGCAGCACGAACGGACAAAGCACAGATACGCAGTATTTT. Its protein is CASSTNGQSTDTQYF.

The chain employs TRBV12-5 and TRBJ2-7; the D gene is possibly TRBD1 (6 bases). Looked up from germline, CDR1 is LGHNT and CDR2 is FRNRAP. V gave up 10 bases and J gave up 2 bases, with 18 bases separating them. This CDR3 has 14 residues. CDR3 loop: CATNSGTKTYEQYF. DNA for the CDR3: TGTGCTACCAACTCCGGGACAAAGACCTACGAGCAGTACTTC. The whole variable domain, remainder taken from reference TRBV12-5 and TRBJ2-7, is DARVTQTPRHKVTEMGQEVTMRCQPILGHNTVFWYRQTMMQGLELLAYFRNRAPLDDSGMPKDRFSAEMPDATLATLKIQPSEPRDSAVYFCATNSGTKTYEQYFGPGTRLTVT.

This rearrangement joins TRBV9 to TRBJ2-3; D might be TRBD1 (5 bases). V lost 2 bases, J lost 4 bases, and 17 bases lay in between. Per the germline V gene, CDR1 is SGDLS and CDR2 is YYNGEE. The CDR3 spans 16 residues. The DNA for the CDR3 is TGTGCCAGCAGCGTTCAGACCCACAGGAAATCAGATACGCAGTATTTT. Protein sequence: CASSVQTHRKSDTQYF. Complete variable domain (other parts from reference TRBV9 and TRBJ2-3): DSGVTQTPKHLITATGQRVTLRCSPRSGDLSVYWYQQSLDQGLQFLIQYYNGEERAKGNILERFSAQQFPDLHSELNLSSLELGDSALYFCASSVQTHRKSDTQYFGPGTRLTVL.

The chain links TRBV21-1 to TRBJ1-6. TRBV21-1 is an annotated pseudogene. The CDR3 spans 15 residues. The CDR3 nucleotides read TGTGCCAGCAGCAGCTCCCTGAAGCTGAATTCACCCCTCCACTTT. Protein product: CASSSSLKLNSPLHF.

The V call is TRBV2, the J call TRBJ2-7, with 11 bases that match TRBD2. With 11 bases clipped from V and 7 bases from J, the junction kept 10 bases outside the gene matches. Germline V CDR1 and CDR2: SNHLY, FYNNEI. The CDR3 consists of 13 residues. The CDR3 spells CAAKGGLAGEQYF. In DNA form, the CDR3 reads TGTGCCGCAAAGGGAGGACTAGCGGGTGAGCAGTACTTC.

The chain joins TRBV18 to TRBJ2-1; 15 bases are shared with TRBD2. CDR3 length: 15 amino acids. Unmatched junction bases numbered 5, after V lost 5 bases and J lost 9 bases. Per the germline V gene, CDR1 is KGHSH and CDR2 is LQKENI. The DNA of the CDR3 is TGTGCCAGCTCAACCGGGACTAGCGGGGGGTCTGAGCAGTTCTTC. Translated, it gives CASSTGTSGGSEQFF.

V and J are TRBV7-2 and TRBJ2-7, with TRBD2 matching over 12 bases. Looked up from germline, CDR1 is SGHTA and CDR2 is FQGNSA. J lost 3 bases, V lost 5 bases, and 11 bases had no gene match. The CDR3 consists of 17 residues. The CDR3 protein is CASSPPSSGRGIYEQYF. The DNA for the CDR3 is TGTGCCAGCAGCCCTCCATCTAGCGGGAGGGGTATCTACGAGCAGTACTTC. The complete variable domain, with remaining parts taken from reference TRBV7-2 and TRBJ2-7, reads GAGVSQSPSNKVTEKGKDVELRCDPISGHTALYWYRQSLGQGLEFLIYFQGNSAPDKSGLPSDRFSAERTGGSVSTLTIQRTQQEDSAVYLCASSPPSSGRGIYEQYFGPGTRLTVT.

The chain joins TRBV4-2 to TRBJ2-2; 8 bases align to TRBD2. The CDR3 spans 16 residues. V was pared by 4 bases and J by 6 bases, with 10 bases of the junction left unmatched. Germline V gene sequence: CDR1 LGHNA, CDR2 YNFKEQ. The CDR3 sequence is CASSPKAGVRPGELFF. Written as DNA, the CDR3 is TGTGCCAGCAGCCCGAAAGCGGGAGTCCGACCCGGGGAGCTGTTTTTT.

This clone was seen once. The chain is built from TRBV30 and TRBJ2-1; no definite D call. In germline, CDR1 is GTSNPN, CDR2 SVGIG (reference sequence). Trimming took off 0 bases at V and 0 bases at J, with 9 bases between the two ends. This CDR3 is built from 15 residues. The DNA of the CDR3 is TGTGCCTGGAGTGTACGTGCTAGCTCCTACAATGAGCAGTTCTTC. Its protein is CAWSVRASSYNEQFF.

The chain is built from TRBV28 and TRBJ1-5, with D unresolved. The CDR3 runs to 16 residues. V was trimmed by 6 bases and J by 7 bases, leaving 22 bases between them. Germline loops: CDR1 MDHEN, CDR2 SYDVKM. CDR3 sequence: CASSPPDVRQDQPQHF. The CDR3 nucleotides are TGTGCCAGCAGCCCACCCGACGTTCGACAAGACCAGCCCCAGCATTTT. Full variable domain (remainder filled in from reference TRBV28 and TRBJ1-5): DVKVTQSSRYLVKRTGEKVFLECVQDMDHENMFWYRQDPGLGLRLIYFSYDVKMKEKGDIPEGYSVSREKKERFSLILESASTNQTSMYLCASSPPDVRQDQPQHFGDGTRLSIL.

The chain combines TRBV2 with TRBJ2-5; 8 bases fit TRBD1. V gave up 5 bases and J gave up 3 bases; unmatched junction bases: 14. CDR1 is SNHLY and CDR2 is FYNNEI in the germline V gene. The length of the CDR3 is 17 residues. CDR3: CASSPGIWPGGEETQYF. The CDR3 bases are TGTGCCAGCAGTCCAGGAATTTGGCCAGGGGGCGAAGAGACCCAGTACTTC.

The chain recombines TRBV12-3 or TRBV12-4 with TRBJ1-1; TRBD1 matches at 7 bases. The V segment lost 5 bases and the J segment 3 bases; nucleotides outside the gene matches: 3. This CDR3 has 13 amino acids. Here the CDR3 reads CASSADRDTEAFF. The DNA for the CDR3 is TGTGCCAGCAGTGCAGACAGGGACACTGAAGCTTTCTTT.

The chain has TRBV4-3 and TRBJ2-7, with no clear D. Trimming took 1 base from V and 0 from J, leaving 7 bases between them. CDR3 length: 14 residues. Germline CDR1 reads LGHNA; CDR2 reads YSLEER. The DNA of the CDR3 is TGCGCCAGCAGCCAAGTCGCAGGCTCCTACGAGCAGTACTTC. Its protein is CASSQVAGSYEQYF.

This sequence joins TRBV11-3 and TRBJ2-7; 11 bases fit TRBD1. CDR1 and CDR2 from the germline V gene are SGHNT and YENEEA. The CDR3 consists of 15 residues. The J segment lost 2 bases and the V segment lost 1 base, leaving 1 base of the junction unmatched. The CDR3 is CASSLGDRGTYEQYF. As DNA, the CDR3 is TGTGCCAGCAGCTTAGGGGACAGGGGGACCTACGAGCAGTACTTC.

V and J are TRBV12-3 or TRBV12-4 and TRBJ2-1, with 7 bases fitting TRBD2. This CDR3 has 13 residues. Trimming took 4 bases from V and 8 from J; bases not matched to a gene: 5. The CDR3, as DNA: TGTGCCAGCAGTTCAGGACTAGTGGATGAGCAGTTCTTC. It translates to CASSSGLVDEQFF.

The V and J genes are TRBV21-1 and TRBJ1-5. TRBV21-1 is recorded as a pseudogene. This CDR3 contains 18 residues. The DNA of the CDR3 is TGTGCCAGCAGCAAAGGAGAGGTGCGGGGGAGCCGCAATCAGCCCCAGCATTTT. It specifies CASSKGEVRGSRNQPQHF.

The chain is built from TRBV7-8 and TRBJ1-2, with D hard to call. The germline V and J ends were trimmed by 1 base and 4 bases, with 7 bases remaining between them. CDR1 is SGHVS and CDR2 is FQNEAQ in the germline V gene. This CDR3 region has 13 residues. CDR3 amino acids: CASSLGSGYGYTF. The CDR3 DNA follows: TGTGCCAGCAGCTTAGGTTCAGGCTATGGCTACACCTTC.

The chain recombines TRBV7-2 with TRBJ2-7; D unclear. Trimming cost V 2 bases and J 0 bases, with 8 bases left between them. The CDR3 has 14 residues. CDR1 is SGHTA and CDR2 is FQGNSA in the germline V gene. The CDR3 DNA reads as TGTGCCAGCAGCTTAAACAGTAACTCCTACGAGCAGTACTTC. This sequence encodes CASSLNSNSYEQYF.

J is TRBJ2-5 and V is TRBV7-3; 8 nucleotides align to TRBD2. The germline V gene encodes CDR1 SGHTA and CDR2 FQGTGA. Trimming removed 3 bases from V and 1 base from J; junction bases left unmatched: 10. CDR3 length: 17 residues. CDR3: CASSLGYAGGLQETQYF. DNA for the CDR3: TGTGCCAGCAGCTTGGGGTATGCGGGGGGCCTCCAAGAGACCCAGTACTTC.

The chain recombines TRBV20-1 with TRBJ2-1, with 9 bases fitting TRBD2. The junction had 2 bases not matched to a gene; V was cut back by 5 bases and J by 9 bases. This CDR3 has 11 residues. CDR1 is DFQATT and CDR2 is SNEGSKA in the germline V gene (reference sequence). Here the CDR3 reads CSAPAGGEQFF. CDR3 DNA sequence: TGCAGTGCTCCAGCGGGAGGTGAGCAGTTCTTC.

V is TRBV9 and J is TRBJ1-1; D not resolved. There are 13 residues in the CDR3. CDR1 and CDR2 from the germline V gene are SGDLS and YYNGEE. Trimming took off 0 bases at V and 5 bases at J, with 8 bases between the two ends. The CDR3 DNA is TGTGCCAGCAGCGTAGCCGGAGAGACTGAAGCTTTCTTT. It codes for CASSVAGETEAFF. Using reference TRBV9 and TRBJ1-1 for the parts outside the CDR3, the full variable domain is DSGVTQTPKHLITATGQRVTLRCSPRSGDLSVYWYQQSLDQGLQFLIQYYNGEERAKGNILERFSAQQFPDLHSELNLSSLELGDSALYFCASSVAGETEAFFGQGTRLTVV.

The chain couples TRBV29-1 to TRBJ1-1; no clear D gene. The CDR3 spans 13 residues. The germline V gene has CDR1 SQVTM and CDR2 ANQGSEA. Trimming left V 2 bases short and J 7 bases short, with 14 bases between. CDR3 nucleotide sequence: TGCAGCGTTGAAAGGAGCTCTCGGGGTGAAGCTTTCTTT. Translation: CSVERSSRGEAFF.

This clone is a singleton in its sample. The V and J genes are TRBV5-1 and TRBJ2-1; tentatively, D is TRBD1 (5 bases). Trimming took 5 bases from V and 8 from J, leaving 8 bases between them. The CDR3 loop spans 11 amino acids. Germline V CDR1 and CDR2: SGHRS, YFSETQ. CDR3: CASRQGYEQFF. DNA for the CDR3: TGCGCCAGCAGGCAGGGCTATGAGCAGTTCTTC.

This chain uses TRBV24-1 with TRBJ1-1, with D perhaps TRBD1 (5 bases). V was shortened by 5 bases and J by 6 bases, with 12 bases between the two germline ends. In germline, CDR1 is KGHDR, CDR2 SFDVKD. The CDR3 totals 13 residues. The CDR3 DNA reads as TGTGCCACCAGTGTGTCAGGGCGCCCTGAAGCTTTCTTT. Translation: CATSVSGRPEAFF.

This chain joins TRBV18 and TRBJ2-1; D is possibly TRBD2 (5 bases). The V gene lost 1 base and the J gene lost 0 bases, with 13 bases spanning the gap. Germline V gene lookup returns CDR1 KGHSH and CDR2 LQKENI. This CDR3 region has 17 residues. CDR3 nucleotides: TGTGCCAGCTCACCACAGACTAAAACGTTCTCCTACAATGAGCAGTTCTTC. Translation: CASSPQTKTFSYNEQFF.